These 27 T cell receptor beta chains were sequenced from one sample in a study of T cell changes during pregnancy in multiple sclerosis. TCRdb keeps only in-frame clones here, not all; method: immunoSEQ multiplex PCR. The table has tens of thousands of clones, about nine tenths seen once. The input for sequencing was peripheral blood, taken in the third trimester of pregnancy. The receptors were sampled from a female donor in good health, enrolled as a control in a pregnancy study.

This clone was detected a few times. This sequence joins TRBV18 and TRBJ2-7; perhaps TRBD2 as D (6 bases). This CDR3 contains 12 residues. Germline lookup yields CDR1 KGHSH and CDR2 LQKENI. The V end was cut by 2 bases, the J end by 7 bases, with 9 bases between. The CDR3 nucleotides are TGTGCCAGCTCACCAATGGCGGGGGAGCAGTACTTC. Protein sequence: CASSPMAGEQYF.

The chain employs TRBV6-5 and TRBJ2-7, with 7 positions matching TRBD1. Trimming took 3 bases from V and 0 from J; bases not matched to a gene: 2. The CDR3 has 14 residues. The germline V gene encodes CDR1 MNHEY and CDR2 SVGAGI. CDR3 DNA: TGTGCCAGCAGTTATTACAGGGGCTCCTACGAGCAGTACTTC. Its translation: CASSYYRGSYEQYF.

The genes are TRBV11-3 and TRBJ2-7; D unclear. CDR1 SGHNT and CDR2 YENEEA come from the germline V gene. The CDR3 is 13 amino acids. V was pared by 4 bases and J by 3 bases, with 10 bases between. CDR3 protein: CASSYEAVYEQYF. CDR3 nucleotides: TGTGCCAGCAGCTACGAGGCTGTCTACGAGCAGTACTTC.

The genes are TRBV19 and TRBJ1-3; D is possibly TRBD1 (6 bases). CDR1 and CDR2 (germline): LNHDA, SQIVND (reference sequence). CDR3 length equals 15 residues. V lost 4 bases to trimming and J lost 6 bases, with 16 bases between them. The CDR3 DNA is TGTGCCAGTAGTACTCCTCCCGGGACACCAAACACCATATATTTT. Translating it yields CASSTPPGTPNTIYF.

This chain uses TRBV7-9 with TRBJ1-1, with 8 positions matching TRBD1. With 3 bases clipped from V and 5 bases from J, the junction kept 8 bases outside the gene matches. Germline loops: CDR1 SEHNR, CDR2 FQNEAQ (reference sequence). The CDR3 totals 15 residues. The CDR3 nucleotides read TGTGCCAGCAGCTTCACAGGGGGGGCTGGGACTGAAGCTTTCTTT. Translating it yields CASSFTGGAGTEAFF.

This rearrangement joins TRBV25-1 to TRBJ2-4; 11 bases line up with TRBD2. The germline V gene encodes CDR1 MGHDK and CDR2 SYGVNS. The CDR3 extends over 16 amino acids. The junction had 10 bases not matched to a gene; V was cut back by 4 bases and J by 8 bases. As DNA, the CDR3 is TGTGCCAGCAGTGGGTTAGGACTAGCGGGTTGGGACATTCAGTACTTC. Amino acid sequence: CASSGLGLAGWDIQYF.

The rearrangement joins TRBV11-2 to TRBJ2-7; TRBD1 matches 10 bases. The CDR3 length is 14 residues. The germline V gene encodes CDR1 SGHAT and CDR2 FQNNGV. J was trimmed by 3 bases and V by 4 bases; bases with no gene match: 3. DNA for the CDR3: TGTGCCAGCAGCTCGACAGGGGGCGGCTACGAGCAGTACTTC. Its translation is CASSSTGGGYEQYF.

The chain couples TRBV11-2 to TRBJ2-1; D possibly corresponds to TRBD2 (5 bases). The V gene's germline CDR1 is SGHAT and CDR2 FQNNGV. The CDR3 runs 15 residues. Trimming stripped 1 base from V and 9 bases from J, with 16 bases between. The CDR3 DNA reads as TGTGCCAGCAGCTTAGGGGCGTCGGCCGGGGTTGAGCAGTTCTTC. This sequence encodes CASSLGASAGVEQFF.

This clone was picked up one time. The rearrangement links TRBV5-6 to TRBJ1-5; 7 bases agree with TRBD1. Germline V CDR1 and CDR2: SGHDT, YYEEEE. The CDR3 contains 15 residues. The V gene end was trimmed by 2 bases and the J gene end by 3 bases; junction bases not matched to a gene: 5. CDR3 sequence reads: CASSFGGTVNQPQHF. Written as DNA, the CDR3 is TGTGCCAGCAGCTTCGGCGGGACAGTCAATCAGCCCCAGCATTTT.

This chain joins TRBV10-3 and TRBJ1-5, with D perhaps matching TRBD1 (5 bases). The germline V gene encodes CDR1 ENHRY and CDR2 SYGVKD. The CDR3 extends over 15 amino acids. Trimming shortened V by 3 bases and J by 6 bases, and 15 bases separated the two germline ends. DNA of the CDR3: TGTGCCATCAGTGACCTGGGGGGAGGAGGTCAGCCCCAGCATTTT. Amino acids: CAISDLGGGGQPQHF.

This chain links TRBV6-4 with TRBJ1-1, with D maybe TRBD1 (5 bases). Trimming shortened V by 3 bases and J by 4 bases, and 12 bases separated the two germline ends. Germline CDR1 and CDR2: MRHNA and SNTAGT. The CDR3 extends over 14 amino acids. CDR3 loop: CASSELQGSTEAFF. The CDR3 DNA reads as TGTGCCAGCAGTGAGCTCCAGGGAAGCACTGAAGCTTTCTTT.

The rearrangement joins TRBV18 to TRBJ1-2; D might be TRBD1 (5 bases). Germline values: CDR1 KGHSH, CDR2 LQKENI. Trimming cost V 2 bases and J 5 bases, with 9 bases left between them. The CDR3 covers 13 residues. In DNA form, the CDR3 reads TGTGCCAGCTCACCAAAGACAGAGTATGGCTACACCTTC. Translating it yields CASSPKTEYGYTF.

The rearrangement links TRBV30 to TRBJ2-2, with 8 bases that match TRBD2. The CDR3 has 15 amino acids. Germline V lookup: CDR1 GTSNPN, CDR2 SVGIG (reference sequence). V lost 2 bases to trimming and J lost 2 bases; unmatched junction nucleotides: 4. Here the CDR3 reads CAWSKTSANTGELFF. The CDR3 DNA reads as TGTGCCTGGAGTAAGACTAGCGCAAACACCGGGGAGCTGTTTTTT.

This rearrangement joins TRBV6-5 to TRBJ2-5; unclear D gene. Gene TRBJ2-7 matches the end of the DNA better, so the J call may be wrong. This CDR3 contains 14 residues. Per the germline V gene, CDR1 is MNHEY and CDR2 is SVGAGI. Here the CDR3 reads CASSLSPPSYEQYF. CDR3 sequence (DNA): TGTGCCAGCAGTCTCTCACCCCCAAGCTACGAGCAGTACTTC.

This sequence joins TRBV6-5 and TRBJ1-1; D remains ambiguous. This CDR3 contains 13 residues. V shed 4 bases and J shed 5 bases, with 11 bases lying between them. The germline V gene has CDR1 MNHEY and CDR2 SVGAGI. CDR3 nucleotide sequence: TGTGCCAGCAGTTCCCCGGGAGGGACTGAAGCTTTCTTT. Its protein is CASSSPGGTEAFF.

The chain uses TRBV5-4 and TRBJ2-1, with TRBD2 matching 11 bases. Germline V gene lookup returns CDR1 SGHNT and CDR2 YYREEE (reference sequence). Trimming cost V 2 bases and J 9 bases; bases outside gene matches: 10. The CDR3 extends over 16 amino acids. The CDR3 here is CASSLIAGGQVTEQFF. For the CDR3, the DNA is TGTGCCAGCAGCTTAATAGCGGGGGGGCAGGTCACTGAGCAGTTCTTC.

The chain recombines TRBV5-1 with TRBJ2-1; D is undetermined. Germline CDR1 and CDR2: SGHRS and YFSETQ. V shed 6 bases and J shed 8 bases, with 9 bases lying between them. This CDR3 has 11 amino acids. Here the CDR3 reads CASTNSDEQFF. CDR3 sequence (DNA): TGCGCCAGCACAAACTCGGATGAGCAGTTCTTC.

The chain recombines TRBV19 with TRBJ1-5; 8 bases agree with TRBD1. Germline V gene data show CDR1 as LNHDA and CDR2 as SQIVND (reference sequence). CDR3 length: 14 amino acids. With V trimmed by 6 bases and J by 6 bases, 7 bases remained unmatched. CDR3 amino acids: CASSQGQGRQPQHF. The DNA of the CDR3 is TGTGCCAGTAGCCAAGGACAGGGCCGTCAGCCCCAGCATTTT.

This clone was counted once. This chain uses TRBV19 with TRBJ1-1, with D uncertain. Germline loops: CDR1 LNHDA, CDR2 SQIVND (reference sequence). The CDR3 loop spans 13 amino acids. Trimming pared 5 bases from V and 6 bases from J, leaving 13 bases between. CDR3 amino acids: CASSHRGRAEAFF. CDR3 sequence (DNA): TGTGCCAGTAGTCACCGGGGTCGAGCTGAAGCTTTCTTT.

The rearrangement joins TRBV18 to TRBJ2-7; TRBD1 might be the D (5 bases). Germline-derived CDR1 and CDR2 are KGHSH and LQKENI. The CDR3 has 14 residues. Trimming pared 3 bases from V and 7 bases from J, leaving 16 bases between. CDR3 loop: CASSPLDTTLEQYF. DNA for the CDR3: TGTGCCAGCTCACCCCTGGACACGACCTTGGAGCAGTACTTC.

The V gene is TRBV11-2, the J gene TRBJ1-4; the D is unclear. The CDR3 covers 12 residues. CDR1 SGHAT and CDR2 FQNNGV come from the germline V gene. The germline V and J ends were trimmed by 4 bases and 5 bases, with 5 bases remaining between them. CDR3 nucleotides: TGTGCCAGCAGCTCGGGGAATGAAAAACTGTTTTTT. Amino acid sequence: CASSSGNEKLFF.

This clone is a singleton in its sample. DNA for the CDR3: TGTGCCAGTAGCCTCGGGACAGCCTTCCACGGTGAGCAGTTCTTC. This gives the protein CASSLGTAFHGEQFF. The rearrangement links TRBV19 to TRBJ2-1, with 7 bases identical to TRBD1. Looked up from germline, CDR1 is LNHDA and CDR2 is SQIVND (reference sequence). The CDR3 consists of 15 residues. The junction had 14 bases not matched to a gene; V was cut back by 6 bases and J by 9 bases.

This chain joins TRBV9 and TRBJ1-6; 9 nucleotides agree with TRBD1. V was pared by 3 bases and J by 6 bases, with 4 bases of the junction left unmatched. This CDR3 is 15 amino acids long. Germline values: CDR1 SGDLS, CDR2 YYNGEE. CDR3 DNA: TGTGCCAGCAGCGAAGGGACAGGGCGTAATTCACCCCTCCACTTT. Amino acids: CASSEGTGRNSPLHF.

This rearrangement joins TRBV11-2 to TRBJ1-4; no clear D gene. Trimming took 0 bases from V and 12 from J, leaving 17 bases between them. The germline CDR1 and CDR2 sequences are SGHAT and FQNNGV. The CDR3 spans 15 residues. The CDR3 reads CASSLDRSRPLELFF. CDR3 bases: TGTGCCAGCAGCTTAGATAGGTCCAGGCCCCTCGAACTGTTTTTT.

The chain couples TRBV5-4 to TRBJ1-3; 12 bases are shared with TRBD1. This CDR3 is 18 amino acids long. Germline V gene lookup returns CDR1 SGHNT and CDR2 YYREEE (reference sequence). V shed 0 bases, J shed 3 bases, and the junction held 7 bases outside the gene matches. The CDR3 bases are TGTGCCAGCAGCTTGGTGAGCCGGGACAGGGGGCTTGGAAACACCATATATTTT. This encodes CASSLVSRDRGLGNTIYF.

This rearrangement joins TRBV5-1 to TRBJ2-3, with D unresolved. Germline CDR1 and CDR2: SGHRS and YFSETQ. Trimming took 0 bases from V and 0 from J, leaving 8 bases between them. This CDR3 comprises 15 residues. DNA for the CDR3: TGCGCCAGCAGCTTGGAAGCGACTAGCACAGATACGCAGTATTTT. It yields the protein CASSLEATSTDTQYF.

The chain links TRBV15 to TRBJ1-2, with 8 bases that match TRBD1. The CDR3 has 13 amino acids. V lost 4 bases, J lost 6 bases, and 4 bases stayed unmatched. Germline assignment: CDR1 LNHNV and CDR2 YYDKDF (reference sequence). CDR3 in DNA: TGTGCCACCAGCACAAGGACAGGGAATGGCTACACCTTC. Amino acids: CATSTRTGNGYTF.